The 23 T cell receptor beta chains below all came from one sample that was sequenced in a study of Graves' ophthalmopathy and Graves' hyperthyroidism. From RNA, the CDR3 regions of TCR beta chains were amplified and sequenced. RT-PCR was first run with HTBI primers, then multiplex PCR in a second round. One entry per CDR3 protein results from TCRdb running MiXCR on the multiplex PCR reads. The repertoire holds about 740,000 distinct CDR3 sequences, with around 40% as singletons. Sequenced input: peripheral blood. The receptor set was obtained from an adult man with Graves' ophthalmopathy.

The chain employs TRBV24-1 and TRBJ2-5, with TRBD2 identical over 10 bases. Trimming cost V 5 bases and J 5 bases; bases outside gene matches: 7. The germline V gene has CDR1 KGHDR and CDR2 SFDVKD. The CDR3 consists of 15 residues. The CDR3 DNA reads as TGTGCCACCAGTGTTATGAGCGGGGGGGCGGAGACCCAGTACTTC. Protein: CATSVMSGGAETQYF.

V is TRBV10-3 and J is TRBJ1-2; no firm D call. CDR3 length equals 14 residues. CDR1 and CDR2 (germline): ENHRY, SYGVKD. V lost 3 bases, J lost 1 base, and 9 bases lay in between. Written as DNA, the CDR3 is TGTGCCATCAGTGACGATCGGCTTAACTATGGCTACACCTTC. It yields the protein CAISDDRLNYGYTF.

This clonotype was recorded at least ten times. The V and J genes are TRBV29-1 and TRBJ1-3; no clear D. CDR3 length: 13 amino acids. In germline, CDR1 is SQVTM, CDR2 ANQGSEA. V was pared by 0 bases and J by 7 bases, with 10 bases between. The CDR3 nucleotides read TGCAGCGTTGAAGACCAGGTTAGGAACACCATATATTTT. Its protein is CSVEDQVRNTIYF.

Details on this clonotype: Being one base from a much bigger clone, this may be a read error. The chain couples TRBV25-1 to TRBJ1-6; 11 bases are shared with TRBD1. In germline, CDR1 is MGHDK, CDR2 SYGVNS. The CDR3 consists of 16 residues. The CDR3 loop is CASSPGTGGNKSPLHF. CDR3 nucleotides: TGTGCCAGCAGTCCCGGGACAGGGGGTAATAAATCACCCCTCCACTTT.

The table lists this clonotype with a count of one. The conserved final phenylalanine or tryptophan is absent from the CDR3, which likely points to a read error. The genes are TRBV29-1 and TRBJ1-2; D gene ambiguous. Germline CDR1 and CDR2: SQVTM and ANQGSEA. V lost 4 bases and J 11 bases, leaving 8 bases between the germline ends. The CDR3 is 9 amino acids. DNA of the CDR3: TGCAGCGTTGCCAAGGGATACACCTAC. Amino acid sequence: CSVAKGYTY.

The chain employs TRBV24-1 and TRBJ1-2; D gene unclear. Trimming removed 5 bases at V and 7 bases at J, with 10 bases between. The germline V gene encodes CDR1 KGHDR and CDR2 SFDVKD. The CDR3 sequence is 12 residues long. The CDR3 here is CATSGRVGGYTF. Here the CDR3 DNA reads TGTGCCACCAGTGGAAGGGTTGGTGGCTACACCTTC.

The chain combines TRBV11-2 with TRBJ1-5; no clear D. CDR1 and CDR2 from the germline V gene are SGHAT and FQNNGV. The V end lost 5 bases, the J end lost 13 bases, and 15 bases lay between the germline ends. The CDR3 runs to 12 residues. The CDR3, as DNA: TGTGCCAGCAGCCCCCGGGGTCGGGAGCAGCATTTT. It is translated as CASSPRGREQHF. The whole variable domain, filled in from reference TRBV11-2 and TRBJ1-5, reads EAGVAQSPRYKIIEKRQSVAFWCNPISGHATLYWYQQILGQGPKLLIQFQNNGVVDDSQLPKDRFSAERLKGVDSTLKIQPAKLEDSAVYLCASSPRGREQHFGDGTRLSIL.

In its sample, this clonotype was seen many times. CDR3 loop: CSAPTSNLQETQYF. In nucleotides, the CDR3 is TGCAGTGCCCCTACTAGCAACTTACAAGAGACCCAGTACTTC. The chain has TRBV20-1 and TRBJ2-5; possible D gene TRBD2, 6 bases. The ends were cut back, 6 bases at V and 2 bases at J, with 16 bases in the middle. This CDR3 has 14 amino acids. Germline CDR1 DFQATT, CDR2 SNEGSKA (reference sequence).

Only a few counts were recorded for this clonotype. This chain links TRBV27 with TRBJ1-2, with D uncertain. V lost 8 bases, J lost 7 bases, and 17 bases lay in between. Germline CDR1 is MNHEY and CDR2 is SMNVEV (reference sequence). The CDR3 consists of 13 residues. CDR3 DNA: TGTGCCAGCGGTCCTGACAAGTGGCTTGGCTACACCTTC. The encoded protein is CASGPDKWLGYTF.

The gene calls are TRBV7-9 and TRBJ2-7; 7 nucleotides agree with TRBD2. This CDR3 contains 16 residues. Per germline, CDR1 SEHNR and CDR2 FQNEAQ (reference sequence). The junction had 14 bases not matched to a gene; V was cut back by 8 bases and J by 1 base. CDR3 residues: CASRHWDYRGSYEQYF. The DNA of the CDR3 is TGTGCCAGCCGGCACTGGGACTATAGAGGTTCCTACGAGCAGTACTTC.

This clonotype was picked up a small number of times. An end of the junction does not agree with germline; a read error may underlie this. The chain employs TRBV29-1 and TRBJ2-3; 7 bases are shared with TRBD1. The CDR3 has 14 residues. Looked up from germline, CDR1 is SQVTM and CDR2 is ANQGSEA. This CDR3 is CSVSDRAFTDMQYF. The CDR3 bases are TGCAGCGTGTCCGACAGGGCGTTCACAGATATGCAGTATTTT.

This clonotype was seen many times. V gene TRBV12-3 or TRBV12-4 combines with J gene TRBJ1-1, with TRBD1 as a possible D gene (5 bases). The V end was cut by 6 bases, the J end by 1 base, with 9 bases between. The CDR3 is 13 residues long. CDR3 sequence reads: CASSWTPNTEAFF. The CDR3 DNA follows: TGTGCCAGCAGCTGGACACCGAACACTGAAGCTTTCTTT.

This clonotype was counted between two and nine times. J is TRBJ2-2 and V is TRBV7-3, with 11 bases lining up with TRBD1. Germline assignment: CDR1 SGHTA and CDR2 FQGTGA. This CDR3 is built from 17 residues. Trimming at V came to 1 base and at J to 7 bases, leaving 8 bases not matched to a gene. The CDR3: CASSLIGQGALSGELFF. The CDR3 nucleotides are TGTGCCAGCAGCTTAATCGGACAGGGGGCATTAAGCGGGGAGCTGTTTTTT. The variable domain in full, completed from reference TRBV7-3 and TRBJ2-2, reads GAGVSQTPSNKVTEKGKYVELRCDPISGHTALYWYRQSLGQGPEFLIYFQGTGAADDSGLPNDRFFAVRPEGSVSTLKIQRTERGDSAVYLCASSLIGQGALSGELFFGEGSRLTVL.

This chain connects TRBV21-1 to TRBJ1-3; the table assigns TRBD1, which was not confirmed against the DNA. TRBV21-1 is shown as a pseudogene. This CDR3 region has 15 residues. CDR3 sequence: CASSIQGARGNTIYF. For the CDR3, the DNA is TGTGCCAGCAGCATACAGGGGGCGAGAGGAAACACCATATATTTT.

This clonotype has at least ten counts. The chain recombines TRBV9 with TRBJ2-7, with D possibly being TRBD2 (6 bases). The CDR3 contains 16 residues. Between the trimmed V and J ends, which lost 0 bases and 5 bases, there was a span of 18 bases. The V gene's germline CDR1 is SGDLS and CDR2 YYNGEE. The CDR3 sequence: CASSVGLGGADNEQYF. The CDR3 coding sequence is TGTGCCAGCAGCGTAGGCTTAGGAGGGGCTGACAACGAGCAGTACTTC.

This clonotype was picked up a small number of times. The genes are TRBV2 and TRBJ1-2, with 7 bases fitting TRBD1. This CDR3 comprises 15 residues. CDR1 and CDR2 from the germline V gene are SNHLY and FYNNEI. V gave up 4 bases and J gave up 4 bases; unmatched junction bases: 9. CDR3 amino acids: CASSARRDRAYGYTF. CDR3 DNA: TGTGCCAGCAGTGCCCGGAGGGACAGAGCCTATGGCTACACCTTC.

V is TRBV5-7 and J is TRBJ1-1; D remains unclear. TRBV5-7 is an ORF; its function is uncertain. V lost 0 bases, J lost 2 bases, and 11 bases lay in between. CDR3 length: 15 amino acids. This CDR3 is CASSLGPNLNTEAFF. CDR3 sequence (DNA): TGTGCCAGCAGCTTGGGACCCAACCTTAACACTGAAGCTTTCTTT.

This clonotype was recorded many times. The rearrangement joins TRBV29-1 to TRBJ2-5, with 8 bases matching TRBD1. The trim removed 3 bases at V and 5 bases at J, leaving 8 bases unmatched. Germline assignment: CDR1 SQVTM and CDR2 ANQGSEA. This CDR3 comprises 14 residues. Written as DNA, the CDR3 is TGCAGCGTTGAGAGCACAGGGGGTCGGGAGACCCAGTACTTC. Protein product: CSVESTGGRETQYF.

This clonotype was recorded at least ten times. The gene calls are TRBV7-9 and TRBJ1-1; D not certain. Trimming pared 9 bases from V and 4 bases from J, leaving 12 bases between. Germline V gene data show CDR1 as SEHNR and CDR2 as FQNEAQ (reference sequence). The length of the CDR3 is 12 residues. This CDR3 reads CASNRGGTEAFF. The CDR3, as DNA: TGTGCCAGTAACCGCGGAGGCACTGAAGCTTTCTTT. The entire variable domain, with the rest obtained from reference TRBV7-9 and TRBJ1-1, is as follows: DTGVSQNPRHKITKRGQNVTFRCDPISEHNRLYWYRQTLGQGPEFLTYFQNEAQLEKSRLLSDRFSAERPKGSFSTLEIQRTEQGDSAMYLCASNRGGTEAFFGQGTRLTVV.

This clonotype was recorded at least ten times. The J gene is TRBJ2-2, the V gene TRBV10-3; D gene unclear. Germline CDR1 and CDR2: ENHRY and SYGVKD. Trimming removed 3 bases from V and 3 bases from J, with 8 bases in between. This CDR3 has 14 residues. The CDR3 bases are TGTGCCATCAGTGACGGACGGCACACCGGGGAGCTGTTTTTT. Its protein is CAISDGRHTGELFF.

V and J are TRBV7-2 and TRBJ1-1; TRBD1 might be the D (6 bases). Germline CDR1 reads SGHTA; CDR2 reads FQGNSA. This CDR3 contains 14 residues. V lost 6 bases and J 2 bases, leaving 13 bases between the germline ends. CDR3 nucleotide sequence: TGTGCCAGCAGTTACGGGACAACCAACACTGAAGCTTTCTTT. It codes for CASSYGTTNTEAFF.

Points on this clonotype: The conserved final phenylalanine or tryptophan is absent from the CDR3, which likely points to a read error. The DNA is omitted, as the CDR3 cannot be located on it reliably, and the CDR3 follows TCRdb's listing. The chain is built from TRBV10-3 and TRBJ1-6. Germline assignment: CDR1 ENHRY and CDR2 SYGVKD. Counting both end residues, the CDR3 totals 10 amino acids. The CDR3 loop is CAISVGNSNS.

Remarks on this clonotype: An end of the junction differs from the germline gene, which may be a read error. The chain combines TRBV24-1 with TRBJ1-3, with D unclear. From germline, CDR1 is KGHDR and CDR2 SFDVKD. This CDR3 spans 16 amino acids. The CDR3 coding sequence is TGTGCCAGCAGTGATGTCTGGGCGTACTCTGGAAACACCATATATTTT. It codes for CASSDVWAYSGNTIYF.